This TCR beta chain was captured in a study of response to subunit inactivated influenza vaccine. Study observations and caveats: Authors proposed each seasonal influenza vaccination draws in few new T cells.

J lost 9 bases, V lost 1 base, and 3 bases had no gene match. The CDR3 totals 14 residues. The germline V gene encodes CDR1 LNHNV and CDR2 YYDKDF (reference sequence). Details on this clonotype: Its antigen is unidentified.

MiXCR, applied by TCRdb to the RT-PCR reads, yields one record per CDR3 protein. The sample includes around 540,000 distinct CDR3 sequences, roughly 12% seen only once; the top ten take roughly 10%. This clonotype was obtained from a man in his fifties who received an inactivated influenza vaccine. J is TRBJ2-1 and V is TRBV15; TRBD1 agrees at 10 bases. The material sequenced was PBMCs from blood, taken on the day of vaccination. The CDR3 region is CATSRAGTGAEQFF. For the CDR3, the DNA is TGTGCCACCAGCAGAGCCGGGACAGGGGCTGAGCAGTTCTTC. The full variable domain, completed using reference TRBV15 and TRBJ2-1, is DAMVIQNPRYQVTQFGKPVTLSCSQTLNHNVMYWYQQKSSQAPKLLFHYYDKDFNNEADTPDNFQSRRPNTSFCFLDIRSPGLGDTAMYLCATSRAGTGAEQFFGPGTRLTVL.